This entry describes one T cell receptor beta chain. A much larger clone lies one base from this, so it may be a read error. V was pared by 7 bases and J by 8 bases, with 23 bases between. The CDR3 is 15 residues long. The germline V gene encodes CDR1 SEHNR and CDR2 FQNEAQ (reference sequence). This sample is drawn from a study of tumor and adjacent non-tumor tissue in lung cancer. This sample's RNA came from whole unsorted tissue. More than 3 cm separated this lung sample from the edge of the tumor. Three rounds of nested PCR, following a modified ARM-PCR protocol, produced the TCRbeta library. TCRdb fed the multiplex PCR reads into MiXCR, producing one record per CDR3 protein. The sample lists 100,000 or so distinct CDR3 sequences, 80% seen once, with 30% in the top ten.

The chain links TRBV7-9 to TRBJ1-2, with D possibly TRBD1 on 5 matching bases. The sequence was obtained from a man in his sixties with small cell lung cancer. The sequenced sample consisted of distant non-tumor lung tissue. The CDR3 DNA is TGTGCCAGCAAACCTGGGACCAGGGTAGAAGGAGGCTACACCTTC. This encodes CASKPGTRVEGGYTF.